The clone carrying this T cell receptor beta chain showed up just a few times. One entry per CDR3 protein results from TCRdb running MiXCR on the RACE reads. The table lists approximately 370,000 distinct CDR3 sequences, 4.5% to 5.5% of them singletons. The time point here: pre-sensitization, week 0. The treatment is: therapeutic diphenylcyclopropenone sensitization with weekly scalp DPC. The data belong to a study of human T cells and chemical hapten exposure. Study information: Patients additionally received therapeutic doses of diphenylcyclopropenone on the scalp once a week, and this continued throughout the approximately 23-week study.

CDR3 length: 14 residues. V lost 1 base to trimming and J lost 4 bases; unmatched junction nucleotides: 4. This TCR was recovered from a woman aged 18 to 35 with alopecia areata. Some clones in this sample may be carry-over from other donors' samples. The sequencing here drew on whole blood, taken in connection with sensitization to the hapten diphenylcyclopropenone (DPC). This chain links TRBV12-3 or TRBV12-4 with TRBJ2-7, with 7 bases identical to TRBD1. This CDR3 is CASSLDFRGYEQYF. The CDR3 DNA follows: TGTGCCAGCAGTTTAGATTTCAGGGGGTACGAGCAGTACTTC.